One and the same sample provided the 32 T cell receptor beta chains below, sequenced in a study of blood T cell repertoires in COVID-19. TCRdb keeps only in-frame clones here, not all; method: immunoSEQ multiplex PCR. The data show about 190,000 clones, around 85% seen once. Sequenced material: peripheral blood. The origin of the receptors is a young man with acute or convalescent COVID-19.

V usage is TRBV2 and J usage is TRBJ2-1, with 9 bases aligning to TRBD2. V lost 6 bases to trimming and J lost 3 bases; unmatched junction nucleotides: 24. Germline lookup yields CDR1 SNHLY and CDR2 FYNNEI. The CDR3 runs to 21 residues. The CDR3 DNA sequence: TGTGCCAGCAGCTACCTAGGGGCCGGGGGCCTAGCGGGATTCAACTACAATGAGCAGTTCTTC. Translation: CASSYLGAGGLAGFNYNEQFF.

CDR3 sequence reads: CASSPQGNTIYF. The CDR3 DNA is TGTGCCAGCAGCCCACAGGGAAACACCATATATTTT. The chain uses TRBV7-8 and TRBJ1-3; D unclear. Per germline, CDR1 SGHVS and CDR2 FQNEAQ. This CDR3 is 12 amino acids long. Trimming removed 5 bases at V and 4 bases at J, with 6 bases between.

This clone was observed a single time. The chain is built from TRBV9 and TRBJ2-5; 9 nucleotides match TRBD2. Germline V gene lookup returns CDR1 SGDLS and CDR2 YYNGEE. The CDR3 spans 14 residues. V was pared by 1 base and J by 4 bases, with 2 bases of the junction left unmatched. The CDR3 DNA reads as TGTGCCAGCAGCGTAAGCGGGAGGACAGAGACCCAGTACTTC. It encodes CASSVSGRTETQYF.

V is TRBV30 and J is TRBJ1-5; 8 nucleotides align to TRBD1. The CDR3 contains 18 residues. V was pared by 2 bases and J by 7 bases, with 19 bases of the junction left unmatched. Germline CDR1 is GTSNPN and CDR2 is SVGIG (reference sequence). CDR3 sequence (DNA): TGTGCCTGGAGTCCCCGACAGGGGAGCGCGTTGTGGCGGCAGCCCCAGCATTTT. As protein: CAWSPRQGSALWRQPQHF.

The rearrangement joins TRBV6-4 to TRBJ2-2, with D maybe TRBD2 (6 bases). The CDR3 is 13 residues long. Trimming pared 8 bases from V and 7 bases from J, leaving 14 bases between. CDR1 is MRHNA, CDR2 SNTAGT, per germline. CDR3 amino acids: CASLEGLGGELFF. CDR3 nucleotide sequence: TGTGCCAGCTTGGAGGGGTTAGGCGGGGAGCTGTTTTTT.

The V gene is TRBV7-2, the J gene TRBJ1-2, with unresolved D. The germline V gene encodes CDR1 SGHTA and CDR2 FQGNSA. This CDR3 has 15 residues. Trimming removed 1 base at V and 4 bases at J, with 13 bases between. The CDR3: CASSLDGATSYGYTF. CDR3 coding DNA: TGTGCCAGCAGCTTAGATGGAGCCACGAGCTATGGCTACACCTTC.

The chain employs TRBV6-5 and TRBJ2-1; TRBD1 aligns across 8 bases. Germline assignment: CDR1 MNHEY and CDR2 SVGAGI. Trimming at V came to 2 bases and at J to 0 bases, leaving 3 bases not matched to a gene. This CDR3 comprises 16 residues. The CDR3 region is CASSYTGQGSYNEQFF. In DNA form, the CDR3 reads TGTGCCAGCAGTTACACCGGACAGGGCTCCTACAATGAGCAGTTCTTC.

The genes are TRBV19 and TRBJ2-1; D is undetermined. The CDR3 is 15 residues long. V was pared by 4 bases and J by 8 bases, with 18 bases between. Germline V CDR1 and CDR2: LNHDA, SQIVND (reference sequence). The CDR3 nucleotides are TGTGCCAGTAGTAGTCGCGGTGGAATGAGAGATGAGCAGTTCTTC. Its protein product is CASSSRGGMRDEQFF.

Only one count was recorded for this clone. This chain links TRBV13 with TRBJ2-1; 8 positions agree with TRBD2. This CDR3 has 18 residues. From germline, CDR1 is PRHDT and CDR2 FYEKMQ (reference sequence). With V trimmed by 5 bases and J by 6 bases, 18 bases remained unmatched. CDR3 bases: TGTGCCAGCAGCCGACCTACCTTTAACGGACTAGCAGGCAATGAGCAGTTCTTC. Protein product: CASSRPTFNGLAGNEQFF.

The rearrangement links TRBV27 to TRBJ2-4, with TRBD1 matching over 10 bases. There are 15 residues in the CDR3. Per the germline V gene, CDR1 is MNHEY and CDR2 is SMNVEV (reference sequence). J lost 7 bases, V lost 4 bases, and 7 bases had no gene match. The CDR3 protein is CASSSSGTGENIQYF. Written as DNA, the CDR3 is TGTGCCAGCAGTTCCTCCGGGACAGGGGAGAACATTCAGTACTTC.

The rearrangement joins TRBV5-1 to TRBJ2-4; TRBD2 matches 7 bases. This CDR3 has 14 residues. CDR1 SGHRS and CDR2 YFSETQ come from the germline V gene. Trimming at V came to 3 bases and at J to 5 bases, leaving 5 bases not matched to a gene. The CDR3 sequence is CASSYGGTENIQYF. CDR3 sequence (DNA): TGCGCCAGCAGCTACGGGGGGACCGAAAACATTCAGTACTTC.

V gene TRBV4-1 combines with J gene TRBJ2-7; D remains unclear. The CDR3 covers 16 residues. Per the germline V gene, CDR1 is MGHRA and CDR2 is YSYEKL. V was clipped by 0 bases and J by 3 bases, with 15 bases between them. CDR3 sequence: CASSQDGSRSDYEQYF. In DNA form, the CDR3 reads TGCGCCAGCAGCCAAGATGGTAGTCGGTCTGACTACGAGCAGTACTTC.

This chain uses TRBV7-6 with TRBJ2-1, with D perhaps matching TRBD2 (7 bases). Trimming shortened V by 5 bases and J by 6 bases, and 17 bases separated the two germline ends. CDR3 length equals 15 residues. Germline assignment: CDR1 SGHVS and CDR2 FNYEAQ. CDR3 in DNA: TGTGCCAGCAGCCTCACGGGGGGCTACCGCAATGAGCAGTTCTTC. Protein sequence: CASSLTGGYRNEQFF.

The chain combines TRBV2 with TRBJ2-5; 10 bases align to TRBD2. With 9 bases clipped from V and 6 bases from J, the junction kept 7 bases outside the gene matches. The CDR3 sequence is 13 residues long. CDR1 and CDR2 (germline): SNHLY, FYNNEI. CDR3 in amino acids: CASGLADMQTQYF. The CDR3 DNA sequence: TGTGCCAGTGGACTAGCGGACATGCAGACCCAGTACTTC. Full variable domain (outside the CDR3, taken from reference TRBV2 and TRBJ2-5): EPEVTQTPSHQVTQMGQEVILRCVPISNHLYFYWYRQILGQKVEFLVSFYNNEISEKSEIFDDQFSVERPDGSNFTLKIRSTKLEDSAMYFCASGLADMQTQYFGPGTRLLVL.

The chain has TRBV28 and TRBJ2-7; 10 nucleotides line up with TRBD1. Germline loops: CDR1 MDHEN, CDR2 SYDVKM. Trimming cost V 7 bases and J 1 base; bases outside gene matches: 10. This CDR3 contains 16 residues. DNA of the CDR3: TGTGCCAGCACCAAGGGAGGGACAGGGGTTTCCTACGAGCAGTACTTC. Encoded protein: CASTKGGTGVSYEQYF.

The chain couples TRBV11-1 to TRBJ2-7, with D possibly being TRBD1 (6 bases). The germline V and J ends were trimmed by 5 bases and 6 bases, with 17 bases remaining between them. The CDR3 contains 14 residues. Germline loops: CDR1 SGHAT, CDR2 FQDESV (reference sequence). The CDR3 spells CASSRQQGFGEQYF. The CDR3 nucleotides read TGTGCCAGCAGCCGTCAACAGGGTTTCGGCGAGCAGTACTTC.

The chain combines TRBV28 with TRBJ1-4; D gene uncertain. Germline V gene sequence: CDR1 MDHEN, CDR2 SYDVKM. The V and J ends lost 4 bases and 0 bases respectively, with 9 bases between them. The CDR3 is 15 amino acids. The CDR3 DNA is TGTGCCAGCAGTTCGATGGCCGCAACTAATGAAAAACTGTTTTTT. Amino acid sequence: CASSSMAATNEKLFF.

The V gene is TRBV3-1 (or the pseudogene TRBV3-2), the J gene TRBJ1-2; D gene unclear. From germline, CDR1 is LGHDT and CDR2 YNNKEL (reference sequence). V lost 0 bases and J 4 bases, leaving 12 bases between the germline ends. The CDR3 consists of 15 residues. The CDR3 DNA sequence: TGTGCCAGCAGCCAAGATGCAGGACTGCCCTATGGCTACACCTTC. Its protein is CASSQDAGLPYGYTF.

The rearrangement uses TRBV10-3 and TRBJ2-7, with D possibly TRBD2 on 6 matching bases. The CDR3 is made up of 12 amino acids. The germline CDR1 and CDR2 sequences are ENHRY and SYGVKD. Trimming shortened V by 0 bases and J by 6 bases, and 6 bases separated the two germline ends. This CDR3 reads CAISESGGEQYF. CDR3 DNA sequence: TGTGCCATCAGTGAGTCCGGGGGCGAGCAGTACTTC.

This clone was counted between two and nine times. The rearrangement uses TRBV7-9 and TRBJ1-2, with unresolved D. CDR3 length: 13 amino acids. V lost 3 bases and J 4 bases, leaving 9 bases between the germline ends. Germline V gives CDR1 SEHNR, CDR2 FQNEAQ (reference sequence). Written as DNA, the CDR3 is TGTGCCAGCAGCTTCTCGAGGGCCTATGGCTACACCTTC. It codes for CASSFSRAYGYTF.

This chain connects TRBV6-5 to TRBJ2-2; weak D call: TRBD1 (5 bases). Germline V lookup: CDR1 MNHEY, CDR2 SVGAGI. Trimming removed 2 bases from V and 5 bases from J, with 12 bases in between. This CDR3 has 15 amino acids. DNA of the CDR3: TGTGCCAGCAGTTACCCAGGACACCAAACCGGGGAGCTGTTTTTT. It specifies CASSYPGHQTGELFF.

This clone has just one count. The chain couples TRBV7-3 to TRBJ2-5, with 10 bases fitting TRBD1. The V segment lost 1 base and the J segment 5 bases; nucleotides outside the gene matches: 1. The CDR3 sequence is 14 residues long. Germline loops: CDR1 SGHTA, CDR2 FQGTGA. The CDR3 region has the DNA TGTGCCAGCAGCTTAATGGGACAGGGGGAGACCCAGTACTTC. Translated: CASSLMGQGETQYF.

V gene TRBV7-2 combines with J gene TRBJ2-6, with no clear D. Between the trimmed V and J ends, which lost 5 bases and 4 bases, there was a span of 9 bases. The germline V gene has CDR1 SGHTA and CDR2 FQGNSA. The CDR3 is 14 residues long. CDR3: CASSGLAGANVLTF. The CDR3 nucleotides are TGTGCCAGCAGCGGTCTTGCGGGGGCCAACGTCCTGACTTTC.

The rearrangement joins TRBV2 to TRBJ1-5; a weak D match, TRBD1 (6 bases). The CDR3 sequence is 15 residues long. Trimming cost V 5 bases and J 4 bases, with 15 bases left between them. The germline CDR1 and CDR2 sequences are SNHLY and FYNNEI. The CDR3 DNA reads as TGTGCCAGCAGTTACACGGCACAGGGTAATCAGCCCCAGCATTTT. It codes for CASSYTAQGNQPQHF.

The chain recombines TRBV27 with TRBJ2-3, with 8 bases matching TRBD2. Germline V lookup: CDR1 MNHEY, CDR2 SMNVEV (reference sequence). V lost 4 bases, J lost 4 bases, and 13 bases stayed unmatched. The CDR3 covers 17 residues. The CDR3 sequence is CASSSSGRDHWADTQYF. The CDR3 DNA sequence: TGTGCCAGCAGTTCGAGCGGGAGAGACCATTGGGCAGATACGCAGTATTTT.

The chain is built from TRBV12-5 and TRBJ1-1, with a weak D call TRBD1 (5 bases). This CDR3 spans 15 amino acids. V shed 5 bases and J shed 10 bases, with 23 bases lying between them. Per the germline V gene, CDR1 is LGHNT and CDR2 is FRNRAP. CDR3 protein: CASGKTGIGLHGAFF. CDR3 sequence (DNA): TGTGCTAGTGGTAAAACAGGAATAGGCCTACATGGAGCTTTCTTT.

This rearrangement joins TRBV21-1 to TRBJ1-6; the table's D call TRBD1 went unverified against the DNA. TRBV21-1 is a pseudogene. The CDR3 sequence is 17 residues long. The CDR3 spells CASSKTADTPECSPLHF. The CDR3 DNA is TGTGCCAGCAGCAAAACTGCGGACACCCCGGAGTGTTCACCCCTCCACTTT.

This chain joins TRBV7-2 and TRBJ2-7; D is possibly TRBD1 (5 bases). The CDR3 is 13 residues long. CDR1 SGHTA and CDR2 FQGNSA come from the germline V gene. The V and J ends lost 2 bases and 6 bases respectively, with 11 bases between them. The CDR3 coding sequence is TGTGCCAGCAGCTTAACACCCAGGGCCGAGCAGTACTTC. As protein: CASSLTPRAEQYF. The full variable domain, its missing parts supplied by reference TRBV7-2 and TRBJ2-7, is GAGVSQSPSNKVTEKGKDVELRCDPISGHTALYWYRQSLGQGLEFLIYFQGNSAPDKSGLPSDRFSAERTGGSVSTLTIQRTQQEDSAVYLCASSLTPRAEQYFGPGTRLTVT.

The rearrangement links TRBV7-2 to TRBJ2-5, with 8 bases aligning to TRBD2. V lost 5 bases, J lost 7 bases, and 9 bases stayed unmatched. Germline CDR1 reads SGHTA; CDR2 reads FQGNSA. The CDR3 has 14 residues. The CDR3, as DNA: TGTGCCAGCAGCCGGACTAGCCGGGGGACGACCCAGTACTTC. Translation: CASSRTSRGTTQYF.

This chain links TRBV7-9 with TRBJ1-5, with 7 nucleotides matching TRBD1. J was trimmed by 1 base and V by 5 bases; bases with no gene match: 8. Germline assignment: CDR1 SEHNR and CDR2 FQNEAQ (reference sequence). The CDR3 has 16 amino acids. Written as DNA, the CDR3 is TGTGCCAGCAGCCTACAGGGGACCGTGAGCAATCAGCCCCAGCATTTT. This translates into CASSLQGTVSNQPQHF. Together with reference TRBV7-9 and TRBJ1-5, the CDR3 gives the full variable domain: DTGVSQNPRHKITKRGQNVTFRCDPISEHNRLYWYRQTLGQGPEFLTYFQNEAQLEKSRLLSDRFSAERPKGSFSTLEIQRTEQGDSAMYLCASSLQGTVSNQPQHFGDGTRLSIL.

The sample holds one count of this clone. This chain joins TRBV9 and TRBJ2-2, with D maybe TRBD1 (6 bases). Trimming removed 3 bases from V and 0 bases from J, with 9 bases in between. Germline CDR1 is SGDLS and CDR2 is YYNGEE. CDR3 length equals 15 residues. The CDR3 DNA sequence: TGTGCCAGCAGCGCCAGGGGTACGAACACCGGGGAGCTGTTTTTT. It is translated as CASSARGTNTGELFF. Combining the CDR3 with reference TRBV9 and TRBJ2-2 gives the whole variable domain DSGVTQTPKHLITATGQRVTLRCSPRSGDLSVYWYQQSLDQGLQFLIQYYNGEERAKGNILERFSAQQFPDLHSELNLSSLELGDSALYFCASSARGTNTGELFFGEGSRLTVL.

The CDR3 DNA reads as TGCAGTGCTAGTCGCGGGACAGGGGATAATGGCTACACCTTC. Translating it yields CSASRGTGDNGYTF. The chain links TRBV20-1 to TRBJ1-2; TRBD1 aligns across 10 bases. CDR1 and CDR2 (germline): DFQATT, SNEGSKA (reference sequence). The CDR3 length is 14 residues. V lost 3 bases to trimming and J lost 6 bases; unmatched junction nucleotides: 7.